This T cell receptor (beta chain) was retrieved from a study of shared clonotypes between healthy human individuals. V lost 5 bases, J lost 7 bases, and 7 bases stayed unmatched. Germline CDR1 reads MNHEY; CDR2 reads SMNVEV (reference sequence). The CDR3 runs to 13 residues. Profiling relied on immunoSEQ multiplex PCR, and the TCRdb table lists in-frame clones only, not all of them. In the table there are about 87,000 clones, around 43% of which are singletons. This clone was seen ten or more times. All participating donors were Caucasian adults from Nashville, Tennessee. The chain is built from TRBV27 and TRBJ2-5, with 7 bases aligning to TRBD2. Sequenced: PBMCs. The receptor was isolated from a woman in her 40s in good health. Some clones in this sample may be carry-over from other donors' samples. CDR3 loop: CASSPGTKGTQYF. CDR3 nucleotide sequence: TGTGCCAGCAGTCCAGGGACTAAGGGGACCCAGTACTTC.